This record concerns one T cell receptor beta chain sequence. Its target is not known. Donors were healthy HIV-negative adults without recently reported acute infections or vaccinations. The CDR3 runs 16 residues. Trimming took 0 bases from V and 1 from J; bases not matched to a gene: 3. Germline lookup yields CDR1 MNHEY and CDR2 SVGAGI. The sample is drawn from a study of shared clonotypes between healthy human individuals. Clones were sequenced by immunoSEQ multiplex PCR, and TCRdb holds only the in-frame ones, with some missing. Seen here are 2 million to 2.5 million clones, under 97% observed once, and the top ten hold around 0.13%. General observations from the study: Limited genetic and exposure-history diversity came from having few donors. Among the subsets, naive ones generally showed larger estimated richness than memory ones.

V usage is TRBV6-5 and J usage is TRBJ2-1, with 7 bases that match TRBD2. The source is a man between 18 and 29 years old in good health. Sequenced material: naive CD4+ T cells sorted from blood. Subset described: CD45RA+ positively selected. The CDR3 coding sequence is TGTGCCAGCAGTTACTCTAGCGGGCTGTCCTACAATGAGCAGTTCTTC. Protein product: CASSYSSGLSYNEQFF.